This is a list of T cell receptor beta chains from one sample in a study of cytomegalovirus exposure and HLA in healthy donors. The table came from immunoSEQ multiplex PCR; TCRdb's copy has only in-frame clones and leaves some out. The table records some 180,000 clones, around 80% of them present only once. Sample: PBMCs. Receptor source: a girl aged 2-15 years in good health and CMV-seropositive. CDR3s include the opening cysteine and the closing phenylalanine or tryptophan. The order of the fields is CDR3 DNA, CDR3 protein, V gene, J gene, D gene, clone size. A D gene is named only where the DNA matches it firmly. Clone size is not always given. Where it is, it says once, few, many or a class for expanded clones.

DNA: TGTGCCAGTAGTATGCGACAGGGCGGGCTCATCAACCAGCCCCAGCATTTT
CDR3: CASSMRQGGLINQPQHF
V: TRBV19
J: TRBJ1-5
D: TRBD1
size: NA

DNA: TGTGCCAGCAGCCCCCAGGGAACCTACGAGCAGTACTTC
CDR3: CASSPQGTYEQYF
V: TRBV5-6
J: TRBJ2-7
D: NA
size: NA

DNA: TGTGCCAGCAGCGGAGGAGGGGCAGCTGACTATGGCTACACCTTC
CDR3: CASSGGGAADYGYTF
V: TRBV9
J: TRBJ1-2
D: NA
size: NA

DNA: TGTGCCAGCAGCTTATCGGACAGCCCGAATGAAAAACTGTTTTTT
CDR3: CASSLSDSPNEKLFF
V: TRBV7-9
J: TRBJ1-4
D: NA
size: few

DNA: TGTGCCAGCAGTCCTACTGATTCACCCCTCCACTTT
CDR3: CASSPTDSPLHF
V: TRBV27
J: TRBJ1-6
D: NA
size: NA

DNA: TGTGCCAGCAGGGACAGGGGGAAGAACACTGAAGCTTTCTTT
CDR3: CASRDRGKNTEAFF
V: TRBV2
J: TRBJ1-1
D: TRBD1
size: few

DNA: TGTGCCAGCACCTCTTTGTTAAGGGGCAATACGCAGTATTTT
CDR3: CASTSLLRGNTQYF
V: TRBV27
J: TRBJ2-3
D: NA
size: NA

DNA: TGTGCCAGCAAACACGGGTCCGGGACAGGTGGCGGGGCCCAGCATTTT
CDR3: CASKHGSGTGGGAQHF
V: TRBV5-5
J: TRBJ1-5
D: TRBD1
size: NA

DNA: TGTGCCAGCAGCGTAGAAGGCGGGAACACTGAAGCTTTCTTT
CDR3: CASSVEGGNTEAFF
V: TRBV9
J: TRBJ1-1
D: NA
size: NA

DNA: TGTGCCAGCAGCTTCACCGGAGCTGAGCAGTTCTTC
CDR3: CASSFTGAEQFF
V: TRBV7-9
J: TRBJ2-1
D: NA
size: NA

DNA: TGTGCCAGCAGCTGGGGACTAGCGAACACAGATACGCAGTATTTT
CDR3: CASSWGLANTDTQYF
V: TRBV28
J: TRBJ2-3
D: TRBD2
size: NA

DNA: TGTGCCAGCAGCGTAGAGCCAGCGGGCATAAACATTCAGTACTTC
CDR3: CASSVEPAGINIQYF
V: TRBV9
J: TRBJ2-4
D: NA
size: NA

DNA: TGTGCCAGCAGACGCGCGGGGGACAGGGGGTCACCCCTCCACTTT
CDR3: CASRRAGDRGSPLHF
V: TRBV6-5
J: TRBJ1-6
D: TRBD1
size: NA

DNA: TGTGCCAGCAGTTCCCGGGACATAGATTCACCCCTCCACTTT
CDR3: CASSSRDIDSPLHF
V: TRBV6-5
J: TRBJ1-6
D: NA
size: NA

DNA: TGTGCCAGCAGCTTAGATTTATATCAGTCGGAGAATGAGCAGTTCTTC
CDR3: CASSLDLYQSENEQFF
V: TRBV11-2
J: TRBJ2-1
D: NA
size: NA

DNA: TGTGCCAGCAGTTACTTCGACAGCCCCAATCAGCCCCAGCATTTT
CDR3: CASSYFDSPNQPQHF
V: TRBV6-6
J: TRBJ1-5
D: NA
size: NA

DNA: TGTGCCAGCAGGCCCCCTAGCGGGGTATCAGGGGGGGAGCTGTTTTTT
CDR3: CASRPPSGVSGGELFF
V: TRBV7-3
J: TRBJ2-2
D: TRBD2
size: NA

DNA: TGTGCCAGCAGCTCCGGACAGGGTGGACAGTTCTTC
CDR3: CASSSGQGGQFF
V: TRBV6-6
J: TRBJ2-1
D: TRBD1
size: NA

DNA: TGCGCCAGCAGTAAGGGACAGGGGGCAAACGAGCAGTACTTC
CDR3: CASSKGQGANEQYF
V: TRBV5-1
J: TRBJ2-7
D: TRBD1
size: NA

DNA: TGTGCCAGCTCACCAGAGACAGGGACTCGTGAGCAGTTCTTC
CDR3: CASSPETGTREQFF
V: TRBV18
J: TRBJ2-1
D: NA
size: NA

DNA: TGTGCCAGCGGGAAATGGACAGGGGGTGTGGGATACGAGCAGTACTTC
CDR3: CASGKWTGGVGYEQYF
V: TRBV7-9
J: TRBJ2-7
D: TRBD1
size: NA

DNA: TGTGCCAGCTCACCAGAAGGAGAGGTTGAAGCTTTCTTT
CDR3: CASSPEGEVEAFF
V: TRBV18
J: TRBJ1-1
D: NA
size: NA

DNA: TGTGCCTGGAGTGTAGCTGTGGGGCGGGAGGGCCAACGGAGAGAGACCCAGTACTTC
CDR3: CAWSVAVGREGQRRETQYF
V: TRBV30
J: TRBJ2-5
D: TRBD2
size: once

DNA: TGTGCCAGCAGTGCAACGGGACAGGGTTCACTCTACGAGCAGTACTTC
CDR3: CASSATGQGSLYEQYF
V: TRBV25-1
J: TRBJ2-7
D: TRBD1
size: NA

DNA: TGCGCCAGCAGCTTTACTAGCGGAACTGTCAATGAGCAGTTCTTC
CDR3: CASSFTSGTVNEQFF
V: TRBV5-1
J: TRBJ2-1
D: TRBD2
size: NA

DNA: TGTGCCAGCAGCTTAGATATAGGGGCGCGCGACGAGCAGTACTTC
CDR3: CASSLDIGARDEQYF
V: TRBV11-3
J: TRBJ2-7
D: NA
size: NA

DNA: TGTGCCAGAAGTAGGGGCGGGGGGACTGAAGCTTTCTTT
CDR3: CARSRGGGTEAFF
V: TRBV30
J: TRBJ1-1
D: NA
size: NA

DNA: TGTGCCAGCAGCTTAAACAGGGGGGCTAGCGCCTACACAGATACGCAGTATTTT
CDR3: CASSLNRGASAYTDTQYF
V: TRBV7-3
J: TRBJ2-3
D: TRBD1
size: NA

DNA: TGTGCCAGTAGTATACTCGGGACAGGGGCCGCGCGGAACACTGAAGCTTTCTTT
CDR3: CASSILGTGAARNTEAFF
V: TRBV19
J: TRBJ1-1
D: TRBD1
size: NA

DNA: TGTGCCAGCAAAGCGGGACCCTACAATGAGCAGTTCTTC
CDR3: CASKAGPYNEQFF
V: TRBV28
J: TRBJ2-1
D: TRBD2
size: once

DNA: TGTGCCAGCACCCCCGACAGGGGTGACACTGAAGCTTTCTTT
CDR3: CASTPDRGDTEAFF
V: TRBV28
J: TRBJ1-1
D: TRBD1
size: NA

DNA: TGTGCCAGCAGGGGTGACAGGGGTCCCTCTTACGAGCAGTACTTC
CDR3: CASRGDRGPSYEQYF
V: TRBV28
J: TRBJ2-7
D: TRBD1
size: NA

DNA: TGTGCCTGGAGCGGACAGATGAACACTGAAGCTTTCTTT
CDR3: CAWSGQMNTEAFF
V: TRBV30
J: TRBJ1-1
D: NA
size: NA

DNA: TGTGCCAGCAGCCAGACGACTAGCGGAGTGGTATACAATGAGCAGTTCTTC
CDR3: CASSQTTSGVVYNEQFF
V: TRBV7-2
J: TRBJ2-1
D: TRBD2
size: once

DNA: TGTGCCTTTAAGGGGGGGGCTAGCGCGAAGGTGACCTACGAGCAGTACTTC
CDR3: CAFKGGASAKVTYEQYF
V: TRBV30
J: TRBJ2-7
D: NA
size: NA

DNA: TGTGCCAGCAGCGTAGCCGGAGGGGTGGAGACCCAGTACTTC
CDR3: CASSVAGGVETQYF
V: TRBV9
J: TRBJ2-5
D: NA
size: NA

DNA: TGTGCCAGCAGTTTATCCAGAGGTGAGCCTGAAGCTTTCTTT
CDR3: CASSLSRGEPEAFF
V: TRBV27
J: TRBJ1-1
D: NA
size: NA

DNA: TGCGCCAGCAGCTTACAGGGGATTAACTATGGCTACACCTTC
CDR3: CASSLQGINYGYTF
V: TRBV5-1
J: TRBJ1-2
D: TRBD1
size: NA

DNA: TGTGCCAGCAGCCTGGACAGGGCGGATCAGCCCCAGCATTTT
CDR3: CASSLDRADQPQHF
V: TRBV6-1
J: TRBJ1-5
D: TRBD1
size: NA

DNA: TGTGCCAGCAGCCTCGGAGGGGACACTGAAGCTTTCTTT
CDR3: CASSLGGDTEAFF
V: TRBV9
J: TRBJ1-1
D: NA
size: NA